This section outlines one T cell receptor beta chain sequence together with its context. Original methodology: Amplification of reference gene primers was used by the study to estimate nucleated cell counts. Clones were read by immunoSEQ multiplex PCR, and TCRdb kept only the in-frame ones, dropping some. Clone size and the V and J calls come from that table; the DNA yielded D and trimming. The profile shows 200,000 to 300,000 clones, 70% to 85% of them singletons. The record originates from a study of blood T cell repertoires in COVID-19. Study summary: The United States, Italy and Spain provided the acute and convalescent COVID-19 samples. The cDNA or gDNA used as material had been derived from T cells, B-cell-depleted T cells, or PBMCs.

This CDR3 is built from 13 residues. Germline CDR1 and CDR2: LNHDA and SQIVND (reference sequence). Trimming stripped 2 bases from V and 4 bases from J, with 8 bases between. The sequence was obtained from a man in his forties who had recovered from COVID-19. The material sequenced was peripheral blood. The J gene is TRBJ1-2, the V gene TRBV19; no clear D gene. CDR3 amino acids: CASSITEIYGYTF. The CDR3 DNA is TGTGCCAGTAGTATAACAGAAATCTATGGCTACACCTTC.